This T cell receptor (beta chain) originates from a study of T-cell memory formation after mild COVID-19. The overall study: Most TCR clusters belonged to a single donor. Findings of the study overall: Among clones peaking at day 37 in the second wave, SARS-CoV-2 specificity remained unconfirmed. Contracting CD4+ clones were located mainly in CM and EM, and CD8+ clones in EMRA.

Libraries for TCRalpha and TCRbeta carried sample barcodes and unique molecular identifiers via 5'RACE. TCRdb redid the calling of the 5' RACE reads with MiXCR, one entry per CDR3 protein. The table has 550,000 to 600,000 distinct CDR3 sequences, roughly 17% seen once; the top ten hold about 8.1%. The sample holds a few counts of this clonotype. Its cognate antigen is unknown. CDR3 length equals 13 residues. Trimming cost V 4 bases and J 8 bases; bases outside gene matches: 2. Germline CDR1 is MNHEY and CDR2 is SVGAGI. The origin of this receptor is an adult woman who had mild COVID-19 (a few samples of this study predate the infection). Cell type and time point are not known. J is TRBJ1-2 and V is TRBV6-5; TRBD1 agrees at 12 bases. The sample comprised PBMCs or a T cell subset sorted from them (not recorded which). This CDR3 is CASSWDRGLGYTF. The CDR3 DNA is TGTGCCAGCAGTTGGGACAGGGGGCTAGGCTACACCTTC.